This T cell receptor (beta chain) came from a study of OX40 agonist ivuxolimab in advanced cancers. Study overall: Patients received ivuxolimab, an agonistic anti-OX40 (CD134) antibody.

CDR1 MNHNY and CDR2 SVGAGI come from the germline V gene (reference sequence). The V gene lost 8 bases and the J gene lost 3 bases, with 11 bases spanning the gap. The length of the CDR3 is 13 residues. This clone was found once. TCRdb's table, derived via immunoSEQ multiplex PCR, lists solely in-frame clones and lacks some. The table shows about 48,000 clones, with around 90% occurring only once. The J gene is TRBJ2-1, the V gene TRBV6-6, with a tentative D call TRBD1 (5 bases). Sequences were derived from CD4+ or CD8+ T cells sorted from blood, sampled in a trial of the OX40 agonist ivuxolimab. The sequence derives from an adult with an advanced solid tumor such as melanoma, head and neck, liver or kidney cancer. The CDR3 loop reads CASGAPHYNEQFF. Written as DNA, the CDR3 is TGTGCCAGCGGGGCCCCACACTACAATGAGCAGTTCTTC.